This TCR beta chain appears in the sequencing data of a study of T cells after yellow fever vaccination. The wider study: Low-cell-number fractions were prepared with SMART-Seq v4 Ultra Low Input.

This clonotype was observed a handful of times. Its specificity is not known. Generation of TCR cDNA used 5'RACE template switching (which added a universal primer site and UMIs). From the 5' RACE reads, TCRdb called clonotypes with MiXCR, one entry per CDR3 protein. The profile shows 450,000 to 600,000 distinct CDR3 sequences, roughly a sixth of them singletons. Study observations and caveats: Detected again after the booster were most primary-vaccination clones, at 95% to 98% CD4 and about 89% CD8.

V lost 0 bases and J lost 2, with 4 bases in between. Germline V lookup: CDR1 LGHNA, CDR2 YSLEER. There are 13 residues in the CDR3. The rearrangement uses TRBV4-3 and TRBJ2-5; D gene unclear. The sample in question was PBMCs, obtained 5 to 6 days after the first yellow fever vaccination. The sequence was collected from a man younger than 35 who received the YFV17D yellow fever vaccine. The CDR3 loop is CASSQDLQETQYF. Written as DNA, the CDR3 is TGCGCCAGCAGCCAAGATCTTCAAGAGACCCAGTACTTC.